One sample yielded the 30 T cell receptor beta chains listed below, sequenced in a study of Graves' ophthalmopathy and Graves' hyperthyroidism (dated by TCRdb to about 2018). Sequenced using an Illumina HiSeq 2000. For repertoire sequencing, TCR beta CDR3 regions were amplified from RNA transcripts. The first round of RT-PCR was done with HTBI primers and the Qiagen OneStep RT-PCR kit, and was followed by a second round of multiplex PCR, then size selection and purification. TCRdb cleaned the public reads at Q25 with fastp, built clones with MiXCR and kept in-frame beta chains. A single entry per CDR3 protein holds the most common genes and DNA from its merged rows. Recorded for this sample are 350,000 to 450,000 distinct CDR3 sequences; over 20% of them occurred a single time. The ten largest clones capture 2.5% to 3.5% of the sample. Material for sequencing was peripheral blood. The receptors here all came from a woman aged 18-29 years with stable Graves' hyperthyroidism. Donor details come from another sample of the same person, matched by shared clones.

Ten or more counts support this clonotype. The chain carries TRBV18 and TRBJ1-1, with 9 bases lining up with TRBD1. The CDR3 contains 17 residues. Germline CDR1 KGHSH, CDR2 LQKENI. V was clipped by 3 bases and J by 1 base; unmatched bases: 9. The CDR3: CASSPIIPGQGNTEAFF. The CDR3 nucleotides read TGTGCCAGCTCACCGATCATACCGGGACAGGGGAACACTGAAGCTTTCTTT.

This clonotype was seen just once. The chain carries TRBV15 and TRBJ1-1; the D gene is possibly TRBD1 (6 bases). Trimming cost V 5 bases and J 1 base, with 17 bases left between them. The germline gives CDR1 LNHNV, CDR2 YYDKDF (reference sequence). The CDR3 totals 16 residues. CDR3 in DNA: TGTGCCACCAGCTGGGGTCCCGACAGGCCGAACACTGAAGCTTTCTTT. Translation gives CATSWGPDRPNTEAFF.

This clonotype came up many times. V usage is TRBV25-1 and J usage is TRBJ2-2, with 8 bases that match TRBD1. The CDR3 length is 14 residues. Germline CDR1 MGHDK, CDR2 SYGVNS. V lost 11 bases to trimming and J lost 3 bases; unmatched junction nucleotides: 8. The CDR3 here is CASQGQVYTGELFF. CDR3 in DNA: TGTGCCTCCCAGGGACAGGTGTACACCGGGGAGCTGTTTTTT.

This clonotype was seen repeatedly, ten times or more. A read error is possible here, since a much larger clone lies one base away. This rearrangement joins TRBV2 to TRBJ1-6; a weak D match, TRBD1 (6 bases). The CDR3 consists of 14 residues. Germline V gene data show CDR1 as SNHLY and CDR2 as FYNNEI. The CDR3 region has the DNA TGTGCCAGCAGTGATGGAGGGGGTCGCTCACACCTCCACTTT. Encoded protein: CASSDGGGRSHLHF.

This chain links TRBV6-2 or TRBV6-3 with TRBJ1-1; 8 nucleotides agree with TRBD1. The CDR3 consists of 14 residues. Germline values: CDR1 MNHEY, CDR2 SVGEGT. J gave up 1 base and V 8 bases, and 6 bases lay outside the gene matches. The CDR3 here is CASLRTGQNTEAFF. CDR3 DNA sequence: TGTGCCAGCCTTAGGACAGGGCAGAACACTGAAGCTTTCTTT.

This clonotype was recorded many times. The V and J genes are TRBV13 and TRBJ1-6; D is unresolved. Looked up from germline, CDR1 is PRHDT and CDR2 is FYEKMQ (reference sequence). Trimming left V 5 bases short and J 0 bases short, with 14 bases between. CDR3 size: 17 residues. CDR3 in DNA: TGTGCCAGCAGCACCCGCCGGGAAGGCTCCTATAATTCACCCCTCCACTTT. This encodes CASSTRREGSYNSPLHF. Using reference TRBV13 and TRBJ1-6 for the parts outside the CDR3, the full variable domain is AAGVIQSPRHLIKEKRETATLKCYPIPRHDTVYWYQQGPGQDPQFLISFYEKMQSDKGSIPDRFSAQQFSDYHSELNMSSLELGDSALYFCASSTRREGSYNSPLHFGNGTRLTVT.

This clonotype has ten or more counts. The V and J genes are TRBV27 and TRBJ1-6; 10 bases match TRBD1. The V and J ends lost 3 bases and 10 bases, in that order; junction bases with no gene match: 3. Per germline, CDR1 MNHEY and CDR2 SMNVEV (reference sequence). The CDR3 extends over 14 amino acids. The CDR3 region is CASSLGQGLSPLHF. CDR3 DNA sequence: TGTGCCAGCAGTTTGGGACAGGGGCTATCACCCCTCCACTTT.

In its sample, this clonotype was seen many times. The chain uses TRBV20-1 and TRBJ1-2; D is uncertain. Trimming shortened V by 3 bases and J by 5 bases, and 13 bases separated the two germline ends. This CDR3 region has 13 residues. Germline V CDR1 and CDR2: DFQATT, SNEGSKA (reference sequence). CDR3 nucleotides: TGCAGTGCTAGCGTACCGGCCCTATATGGCTACACCTTC. Translating gives CSASVPALYGYTF.

In its sample, this clonotype was seen many times. The genes are TRBV25-1 and TRBJ2-7; maybe TRBD1 (5 bases). The CDR3 has 14 residues. V lost 6 bases, J lost 0 bases, and 12 bases lay in between. Germline V lookup: CDR1 MGHDK, CDR2 SYGVNS. The CDR3 spells CASRDTKSSYEQYF. The CDR3 coding sequence is TGTGCCAGCAGGGACACGAAAAGCTCCTACGAGCAGTACTTC.

For this clonotype: At one end, the junction sequence differs from germline, possibly due to a read error. The chain recombines TRBV5-1 with TRBJ2-7; 8 positions agree with TRBD1. The CDR3 extends over 15 amino acids. The V gene's germline CDR1 is SGHRS and CDR2 YFSETQ. DNA of the CDR3: TGTGCCAGCAGCTCCTCGGGGACAGGCTACTACGAGCAGTACTTC. Translating it yields CASSSSGTGYYEQYF.

This clonotype was seen ten or more times. This chain uses TRBV6-2 or TRBV6-3 with TRBJ2-5; 14 nucleotides align to TRBD2. This CDR3 contains 15 residues. Trimming took 7 bases from V and 1 from J; bases not matched to a gene: 2. Germline V CDR1 and CDR2: MNHEY, SVGEGT. CDR3 in DNA: TGTGCCAGCACCGGACTAGCGGGAGGCCAAGAGACCCAGTACTTC. Its translation: CASTGLAGGQETQYF.

This clonotype showed up many times. The chain links TRBV6-5 to TRBJ1-1; D possibly corresponds to TRBD1 (6 bases). This CDR3 has 14 amino acids. V lost 0 bases and J 9 bases, leaving 14 bases between the germline ends. Per the germline V gene, CDR1 is MNHEY and CDR2 is SVGAGI. CDR3 DNA sequence: TGTGCCAGCAGTTACTCGAGACGGGACAATCAAGCTTTCTTT. This translates into CASSYSRRDNQAFF.

V gene TRBV6-2 or TRBV6-3 combines with J gene TRBJ2-7; no definite D call. This CDR3 comprises 16 residues. Germline values: CDR1 MNHEY, CDR2 SVGEGT. The V end was cut by 4 bases, the J end by 1 base, with 17 bases between. CDR3 amino acids: CASSSPGSSPSYEQYF. The CDR3 DNA is TGTGCCAGCAGTTCCCCCGGGTCCAGCCCTTCCTACGAGCAGTACTTC.

This clonotype has a count of ten or more. The chain has TRBV9 and TRBJ1-5; D may be TRBD1 (5 bases). The CDR3 spans 14 residues. V was clipped by 2 bases and J by 6 bases, with 12 bases between them. CDR1 SGDLS and CDR2 YYNGEE come from the germline V gene. In DNA, the CDR3 is TGTGCCAGCAGCGTTGACAGTATCGGTCAGCCCCAGCATTTT. It yields the protein CASSVDSIGQPQHF. The full variable domain, rest sourced from reference TRBV9 and TRBJ1-5, is DSGVTQTPKHLITATGQRVTLRCSPRSGDLSVYWYQQSLDQGLQFLIQYYNGEERAKGNILERFSAQQFPDLHSELNLSSLELGDSALYFCASSVDSIGQPQHFGDGTRLSIL.

In its sample, this clonotype was seen a few times. The chain combines TRBV6-1 with TRBJ2-7; 8 bases align to TRBD2. With 5 bases clipped from V and 5 bases from J, the junction kept 11 bases outside the gene matches. The germline CDR1 and CDR2 sequences are MNHNS and SASEGT. The CDR3 is made up of 15 amino acids. CDR3 bases: TGTGCCAGCAGTACAGCGGGGGAAAAAGTGGACGAGCAGTACTTC. It yields the protein CASSTAGEKVDEQYF.

This clonotype was seen repeatedly, ten times or more. The chain carries TRBV20-1 and TRBJ1-1; D remains unclear. CDR3 length equals 14 residues. V lost 3 bases and J lost 3, with 14 bases in between. Germline V gene lookup returns CDR1 DFQATT and CDR2 SNEGSKA (reference sequence). The CDR3 region is CSARVGEGYTEAFF. CDR3 bases: TGCAGTGCTAGGGTCGGGGAAGGGTACACTGAAGCTTTCTTT.

This clonotype was counted ten times or more. The genes are TRBV7-8 and TRBJ1-5; TRBD1 matches 10 bases. The germline V gene has CDR1 SGHVS and CDR2 FQNEAQ. The trim removed 5 bases at V and 7 bases at J, leaving 5 bases unmatched. The CDR3 length is 14 residues. CDR3 loop: CASSGTGAGQPQHF. In DNA, the CDR3 is TGTGCCAGCAGCGGGACAGGGGCAGGACAGCCCCAGCATTTT.

This clonotype was observed many times. This chain links TRBV20-1 with TRBJ1-3; no firm D call. The germline V and J ends were trimmed by 3 bases and 0 bases, with 12 bases remaining between them. From germline, CDR1 is DFQATT and CDR2 SNEGSKA (reference sequence). This CDR3 is 15 amino acids long. CDR3 in amino acids: CSARALVSSGNTIYF. CDR3 nucleotide sequence: TGCAGTGCTAGGGCCCTCGTTAGCTCTGGAAACACCATATATTTT.

This clonotype was counted between two and nine times. The CDR3 coding sequence is TGTGCCAGTAGTTCTATAGGGGGAGTGGGGCCCCAGCATTTT. Translated: CASSSIGGVGPQHF. The genes are TRBV19 and TRBJ1-5; the D gene is possibly TRBD1 (6 bases). Germline values: CDR1 LNHDA, CDR2 SQIVND (reference sequence). This CDR3 comprises 14 residues. V lost 5 bases and J 9 bases, leaving 17 bases between the germline ends.

The rearrangement uses TRBV20-1 and TRBJ2-5; 8 bases are shared with TRBD2. Germline assignment: CDR1 DFQATT and CDR2 SNEGSKA (reference sequence). J was trimmed by 5 bases and V by 6 bases; bases with no gene match: 11. The CDR3 is made up of 14 amino acids. CDR3 in amino acids: CSATGTRGPETQYF. The CDR3 nucleotides read TGCAGTGCGACCGGGACTAGGGGTCCGGAGACCCAGTACTTC.

This clonotype was seen ten or more times. The rearrangement joins TRBV10-3 to TRBJ1-2; possible D gene TRBD1, 6 bases. The V gene's germline CDR1 is ENHRY and CDR2 SYGVKD. V was cut by 6 bases and J by 4 bases, with 12 bases left in between. This CDR3 has 13 amino acids. The CDR3, as DNA: TGTGCCATCAGCGAGACAGGTTCCTATGGCTACACCTTC. It yields the protein CAISETGSYGYTF.

This clonotype was seen many times. V usage is TRBV27 and J usage is TRBJ1-3; TRBD1 aligns across 9 bases. This CDR3 spans 14 amino acids. The V gene's germline CDR1 is MNHEY and CDR2 SMNVEV (reference sequence). The ends lost 5 bases at V and 4 bases at J; junction bases unmatched: 3. The CDR3 DNA is TGTGCCAGCAGTCCCGGGACAGGGGGAAACACCATATATTTT. As protein: CASSPGTGGNTIYF.

The chain has TRBV7-3 and TRBJ2-5, with no clear D. Germline lookup yields CDR1 SGHTA and CDR2 FQGTGA. V was trimmed by 5 bases and J by 1 base, leaving 11 bases between them. CDR3 length: 14 amino acids. CDR3 loop: CASSPQPSQETQYF. As DNA, the CDR3 is TGTGCCAGCAGCCCACAACCCTCCCAAGAGACCCAGTACTTC.

This clonotype was seen at least ten times. The CDR3 coding sequence is TGTGCCAGCAGATTGACGGTATGGGAGACCCAGTACTTC. Its translation: CASRLTVWETQYF. V and J are TRBV12-3 or TRBV12-4 and TRBJ2-5; D is unclear. CDR3 size: 13 residues. Trimming took 6 bases from V and 5 from J, leaving 13 bases between them.

This clonotype was counted at least ten times. This may come from a read error, since a much larger clone is one base off. The rearrangement links TRBV12-3 or TRBV12-4 to TRBJ1-1; 7 bases fit TRBD1. The CDR3 is made up of 13 amino acids. Trimming at V came to 7 bases and at J to 1 base, leaving 3 bases not matched to a gene. CDR3 sequence reads: CASTGGANTEAFF. As DNA, the CDR3 is TGTGCCAGCACAGGGGGGGCGAACACTGAAGCTTTCTTT.

The chain has TRBV4-1 and TRBJ2-7; 7 bases line up with TRBD2. This CDR3 is 19 amino acids long. Trimming at V came to 4 bases and at J to 3 bases, leaving 21 bases not matched to a gene. Germline CDR1 is MGHRA and CDR2 is YSYEKL. The CDR3 protein is CASSRTTGLADVWGYEQYF. DNA for the CDR3: TGCGCCAGCAGCCGCACGACCGGGCTAGCGGACGTTTGGGGCTACGAGCAGTACTTC.

This clonotype appeared many times. V gene TRBV20-1 combines with J gene TRBJ2-7; D remains unclear. The CDR3 extends over 15 amino acids. Germline CDR1 is DFQATT and CDR2 is SNEGSKA (reference sequence). With 5 bases removed from V and 1 base from J, the gap between germline ends came to 18 bases. The CDR3 loop reads CSAPSSGQLSYEQYF. CDR3 nucleotides: TGCAGTGCTCCCTCTAGTGGGCAGCTTTCCTACGAGCAGTACTTC.

In this sample, this clonotype turned up many times. V usage is TRBV30 and J usage is TRBJ1-2, with TRBD1 matching 7 bases. The germline V gene encodes CDR1 GTSNPN and CDR2 SVGIG (reference sequence). The CDR3 is 12 amino acids. Trimming at V came to 4 bases and at J to 6 bases, leaving 5 bases not matched to a gene. The CDR3 DNA reads as TGTGCCTGGACGAAAGACAGGGATGGCTACACCTTC. Its protein product is CAWTKDRDGYTF.

The chain couples TRBV6-1 to TRBJ2-5; tentatively, D is TRBD1 or TRBD2 (5 bases each). CDR3 size: 13 residues. V was shortened by 4 bases and J by 7 bases, with 13 bases between the two germline ends. Germline loops: CDR1 MNHNS, CDR2 SASEGT. CDR3 nucleotides: TGTGCCAGCAGTGGAGGGACCGCGAGGACCCAGTACTTC. Translating it yields CASSGGTARTQYF.

The rearrangement uses TRBV6-5 and TRBJ2-7; D is unresolved. The CDR3 is 15 amino acids. Looked up from germline, CDR1 is MNHEY and CDR2 is SVGAGI. The V end was cut by 0 bases, the J end by 9 bases, with 18 bases between. The CDR3 bases are TGTGCCAGCAGTTACTCTGGTAGACCAGTCGTCGCGCAGTACTTC. Amino acids: CASSYSGRPVVAQYF.